The TCR beta chain described here comes from a study of blood T cell repertoires in COVID-19. On the study more broadly: Acute-phase and convalescent COVID-19 samples originated in the United States, Italy and Spain.

Seattle patient enrollment occurred during active infection, with longitudinal follow-up thereafter. Clones were read by immunoSEQ multiplex PCR, and TCRdb kept only the in-frame ones, dropping some. This table holds some 120,000 clones, 90% found once. The sample taken for sequencing was peripheral blood. This clonotype was obtained from a man between 60 and 75 years old with COVID-19, enrolled during active disease.

CDR3 coding DNA: TGTGCCAGCAGCGCCCGACAGTACAATGAGCAGTTCTTC. The encoded protein is CASSARQYNEQFF. This sequence joins TRBV21-1 and TRBJ2-1; the table's TRBD1 call for D was not verified on the DNA. TRBV21-1 is a pseudogene segment. This CDR3 is built from 13 residues.